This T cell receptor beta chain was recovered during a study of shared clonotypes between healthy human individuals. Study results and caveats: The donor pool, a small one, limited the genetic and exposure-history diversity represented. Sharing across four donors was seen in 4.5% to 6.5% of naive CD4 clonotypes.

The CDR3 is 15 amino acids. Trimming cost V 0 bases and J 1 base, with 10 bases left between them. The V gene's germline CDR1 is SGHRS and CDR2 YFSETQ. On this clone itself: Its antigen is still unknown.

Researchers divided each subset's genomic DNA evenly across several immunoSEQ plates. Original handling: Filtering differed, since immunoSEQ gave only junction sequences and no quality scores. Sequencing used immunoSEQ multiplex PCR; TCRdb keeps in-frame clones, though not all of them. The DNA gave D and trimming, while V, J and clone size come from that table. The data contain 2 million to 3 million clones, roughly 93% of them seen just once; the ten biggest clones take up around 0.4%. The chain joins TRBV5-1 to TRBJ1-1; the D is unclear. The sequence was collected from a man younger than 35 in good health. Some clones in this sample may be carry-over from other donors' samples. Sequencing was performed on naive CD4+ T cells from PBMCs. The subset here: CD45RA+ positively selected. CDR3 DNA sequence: TGCGCCAGCAGCTTGGCTGTCAACCCGAACACTGAAGCTTTCTTT. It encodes CASSLAVNPNTEAFF.